These 2 T cell receptor beta chains originate from one sample sequenced in a study of T-cell memory formation after mild COVID-19. TCRdb reanalysed the 5' RACE reads using MiXCR and keeps one entry per CDR3 protein. Among about 270,000 distinct CDR3 sequences, under 20% were seen once, and the ten largest hold 23%. The sequenced sample consisted of PBMCs or a T cell subset sorted from them (not recorded which). These receptors all come from a man between 18 and 35 years old who had mild COVID-19 (a few samples of this study predate the infection). Cell type and time point are not known.

The J gene is TRBJ2-1, the V gene TRBV29-1; TRBD2 might be the D (5 bases). Trimming took off 0 bases at V and 5 bases at J, with 11 bases between the two ends. The CDR3 runs 14 residues. In germline, CDR1 is SQVTM, CDR2 ANQGSEA. The CDR3, as DNA: TGCAGCGTTGAAGAGGGTAAGGGAGACAATGAGCAGTTCTTC. This translates into CSVEEGKGDNEQFF.

The chain has TRBV18 and TRBJ2-1; TRBD2 might be the D (6 bases). With 0 bases removed from V and 2 bases from J, the gap between germline ends came to 20 bases. Germline loops: CDR1 KGHSH, CDR2 LQKENI. This CDR3 region has 19 residues. The chain's CDR3 is CASSPPGRLVSRPYNEQFF. The CDR3 nucleotides read TGTGCCAGCTCACCACCGGGGAGGCTGGTGTCCCGACCCTACAATGAGCAGTTCTTC.